These T cell receptor beta chains were read from a single sample in a study of CD4 T cell repertoires in COVID-19. Assay: immunoSEQ multiplex PCR; the TCRdb copy retains only in-frame clones and omits some. Of 70,000 to 95,000 clones in the sample, roughly 85% were seen once. The sequencing here drew on CD4+ T cells from peripheral blood, taken after recovery from COVID-19. The receptors derive from a human donor who had COVID-19. CDR3s include the opening cysteine and the closing phenylalanine or tryptophan. Each record gives: V gene, D gene, J gene, clone size, CDR3 protein, CDR3 DNA. A D gene is named only where the DNA matches it firmly. Expanded clones get a size class; other rows say once, few or many, or leave the size out.

V: TRBV13; D: NA; J: TRBJ2-1; size: NA; CDR3: CASSPGISYNEQFF; DNA: TGTGCCAGCAGCCCAGGGATCTCCTACAATGAGCAGTTCTTC
V: TRBV4-1; D: TRBD1; J: TRBJ1-2; size: NA; CDR3: CASSHGDRANYGYTF; DNA: TGCGCCAGCAGCCATGGGGACAGGGCCAACTATGGCTACACCTTC
V: TRBV28; D: TRBD2; J: TRBJ2-1; size: NA; CDR3: CATHLPGGNEQFF; DNA: TGTGCCACCCACTTACCGGGGGGCAATGAGCAGTTCTTC
V: TRBV3-1/TRBV3-2; D: TRBD2; J: TRBJ2-1; size: NA; CDR3: CACRGSGGYNEQFF; DNA: TGTGCCTGCCGGGGGAGCGGGGGCTACAATGAGCAGTTCTTC
V: TRBV9; D: TRBD2; J: TRBJ2-1; size: NA; CDR3: CASSVGSTSGAYNEQFF; DNA: TGTGCCAGCAGCGTAGGAAGTACTAGCGGGGCTTACAATGAGCAGTTCTTC
V: TRBV2; D: NA; J: TRBJ1-1; size: NA; CDR3: CASSESGGAYVGAFF; DNA: TGTGCCAGCAGTGAATCGGGAGGGGCTTACGTCGGAGCTTTCTTT
V: TRBV6-1; D: NA; J: TRBJ2-3; size: NA; CDR3: CASSERRPLSDTQYF; DNA: TGTGCCAGCAGTGAGAGACGGCCCCTCTCAGATACGCAGTATTTT
V: TRBV9; D: NA; J: TRBJ1-4; size: few; CDR3: CASSPGAGKLFF; DNA: TGTGCCAGCAGCCCCGGAGCGGGGAAACTGTTTTTT
V: TRBV28; D: TRBD2; J: TRBJ2-7; size: once; CDR3: CASSFGSGRVYEQYF; DNA: TGTGCCAGCAGTTTCGGTAGCGGGAGAGTCTACGAGCAGTACTTC
V: TRBV6-5; D: NA; J: TRBJ2-3; size: few; CDR3: CASSYPRGAQYF; DNA: TGTGCCAGCAGTTATCCTAGAGGGGCGCAGTATTTT
V: TRBV12-3/TRBV12-4; D: NA; J: TRBJ1-3; size: NA; CDR3: CASSKGSGNTIYF; DNA: TGTGCCAGCAGTAAGGGCTCTGGAAACACCATATATTTT
V: TRBV2; D: TRBD2; J: TRBJ2-1; size: once; CDR3: CASSEGTSGRGQFF; DNA: TGTGCCAGCAGTGAGGGGACTAGCGGGAGAGGGCAGTTCTTC
V: TRBV6-5; D: NA; J: TRBJ1-3; size: NA; CDR3: CASSIQGSGNTIYF; DNA: TGTGCCAGCAGTATACAGGGCTCTGGAAACACCATATATTTT
V: TRBV9; D: NA; J: TRBJ1-1; size: NA; CDR3: CASSVAENTEAFF; DNA: TGTGCCAGCAGCGTAGCGGAGAACACTGAAGCTTTCTTT
V: TRBV7-8; D: NA; J: TRBJ1-1; size: NA; CDR3: CASRLRGGNTEAFF; DNA: TGTGCCAGCAGATTAAGGGGAGGGAACACTGAAGCTTTCTTT
V: TRBV12-3/TRBV12-4; D: NA; J: TRBJ2-1; size: NA; CDR3: CASRDDGGNEQFF; DNA: TGTGCCAGCAGGGACGACGGGGGCAATGAGCAGTTCTTC
V: TRBV19; D: NA; J: TRBJ1-2; size: NA; CDR3: CASNPGFGDGYTF; DNA: TGTGCCAGTAATCCGGGTTTTGGGGATGGCTACACCTTC